These T cell receptor beta chains were read from a single sample in a study of response to subunit inactivated influenza vaccine. MiXCR, applied by TCRdb to the RT-PCR reads, yields one record per CDR3 protein. The table records 800,000 to 1,000,000 distinct CDR3 sequences, over 20% of them present only once. The starting material was PBMCs from blood, obtained roughly 5 days after vaccination. The source is a man in his forties or fifties who received an inactivated influenza vaccine. Each CDR3 is given with its conserved first and last residue. Each record gives: clone size, V gene, D gene, J gene, CDR3 DNA, CDR3 protein. D genes are given only for firm matches. Clone size is given for some rows only: seen once, a few or many times, or a class if the clone is expanded.

>few|TRBV20-1|.|TRBJ2-6
TGCAGTGCCGGGCCGACCTCTGGGGCCAACGTCCTGACTTTC
CSAGPTSGANVLTF
>.|TRBV4-2|TRBD2|TRBJ2-1
TGTGCCAGCAGCCAAGGCCCGGGACTAGCAACGAGTGAGCAGTTCTTC
CASSQGPGLATSEQFF
>.|TRBV10-1|.|TRBJ2-7
TGCGCCAGCAGTATTGGACGGAGCTCCTACGAGCAGTACTTC
CASSIGRSSYEQYF
>many|TRBV12-3/TRBV12-4|.|TRBJ2-7
TGTGCCAGCAGTCCCCGGACGAGCCCCTACGAGCAGTACTTC
CASSPRTSPYEQYF
>few|TRBV24-1|.|TRBJ1-2
TGTGCCACCAGTGATTCGAATCCGACAGGATCGTATGGCTACACCTTC
CATSDSNPTGSYGYTF
>.|TRBV20-1|TRBD2|TRBJ2-1
TGCAGTGCTTCAAAGGGGGGTAGCGGGGGGGCACGTGAGCAGTTCTTC
CSASKGGSGGAREQFF
>.|TRBV20-1|TRBD2|TRBJ2-1
TGCAGTGCTAGCAAGGGACTAAACAATGAGCAGTTCTTC
CSASKGLNNEQFF
>few|TRBV20-1|TRBD1|TRBJ2-3
TGCAGTGCTAGAGTAGCTAGGCCGGGACAGGTCCGGGATACGCAGTATTTT
CSARVARPGQVRDTQYF
>few|TRBV12-3/TRBV12-4|.|TRBJ1-1
TGTGCCAGCAGTTCTCCGACAGGTGTTGACACTGAAGCTTTCTTT
CASSSPTGVDTEAFF
>many|TRBV7-2|TRBD1|TRBJ2-5
TGTGCTAGCAGCCTGGCCAGGGGGGAGACCCAGTACTTC
CASSLARGETQYF
>few|TRBV9|TRBD1|TRBJ2-5
TGTGCCAGCAGCGTAACGGGACAGGGGGAAGAGACCCAGTACTTC
CASSVTGQGEETQYF
>few|TRBV5-1|.|TRBJ2-7
TGCGCCAGCAGCTTGGAGGCGGAGTCCTACGAGCAGTACTTC
CASSLEAESYEQYF
>many|TRBV7-9|.|TRBJ1-2
TGTGCCAGCAGTTACGGGGATGGCTACACCTTC
CASSYGDGYTF
>.|TRBV3-1|TRBD1|TRBJ2-5
TGTGCCAGCAGCCAAGATAGGCCAGGACAGGGGAGAAGCCAAGAGACCCAGTACTTC
CASSQDRPGQGRSQETQYF
>few|TRBV4-1|TRBD2|TRBJ2-2
TGCGCCAGCAGCCAAGCAGGGCGGCTAGCGGCCGGGGAGCTGTTTTTT
CASSQAGRLAAGELFF
>many|TRBV20-1|TRBD1|TRBJ1-2
TGCAGTGCCCCTTGGGACAGGGGGACCTATGGCTACACCTTC
CSAPWDRGTYGYTF
>.|TRBV27|TRBD1|TRBJ1-5
TGTGCCAGCAGTCTACAGGGACAGGGGTCGGGTCAGCCCCAGCATTTT
CASSLQGQGSGQPQHF
>.|TRBV7-2|.|TRBJ1-5
TGTGCCAGCAGCTTAGTAGGGCCCGTACCTTCGAATCAGCCCCAGCATTTT
CASSLVGPVPSNQPQHF
>few|TRBV10-3|.|TRBJ2-1
TGTGCCATCAGTGAGTCTTGGGGGCTACAGCGACACCGAAGCAATGAGCAGTTCTTC
CAISESWGLQRHRSNEQFF
>many|TRBV10-3|.|TRBJ2-5
TGTGCCATCAGTGAGGGCCGTCCGAAGTGGACCCAGTACTTC
CAISEGRPKWTQYF
>few|TRBV10-3|.|TRBJ2-5
TGTGCCATCAGCCCCGGAGGGGGGACCCAGTACTTC
CAISPGGGTQYF
>few|TRBV5-1|.|TRBJ2-7
TGCGCCAGCAGCTACGGGACACCACTCTACGAGCAGTACTTC
CASSYGTPLYEQYF
>once|TRBV5-6|.|TRBJ2-3
TGTGCCAGCAGCTTGATGACACAAACAGATACGCAGTATTTT
CASSLMTQTDTQYF
>few|TRBV7-2|.|TRBJ1-2
TGTGCCAGCAGAGCGGACATTCATGGCTACACCTTC
CASRADIHGYTF
>.|TRBV7-6|TRBD2|TRBJ2-1
TGTGCCAGCAGCTTAAACCTAGCGGCCCCAACCCAGTTCTTC
CASSLNLAAPTQFF
>.|TRBV7-8|.|TRBJ1-2
TGTGCCAGCAGCTTAGATTGGGAAAGGCAGGGAAACTATGGCTACACCTTC
CASSLDWERQGNYGYTF
>.|TRBV6-5|.|TRBJ2-3
TGTGCCAGCAGTTACGGAGGAACGAGGCAGTATTTT
CASSYGGTRQYF
>.|TRBV6-5|TRBD1|TRBJ1-1
TGTGCCAGCAGTTACGATCTTCAGGGGGTGAGTGAAGCTTTCTTT
CASSYDLQGVSEAFF
>few|TRBV9|.|TRBJ2-1
TGTGCCAGCAGCGTAGCGAGTAGCTCCTACAATGAGCAGTTCTTC
CASSVASSSYNEQFF
>.|TRBV5-1|.|TRBJ2-4
TGCGCCAGCAGCTTGGGGTCAGGGGAAAACATTCAGTACTTC
CASSLGSGENIQYF
>.|TRBV27|TRBD2|TRBJ2-1
TGTGCCAGCAGCATCGGAGGGGCGGGAGGAAGCTCCTACAATGAGCAGTTCTTC
CASSIGGAGGSSYNEQFF
>.|TRBV7-2|.|TRBJ2-7
TGTGCCAGCAGCTTAGCGCTGTGGGGGACCCTCTACGAGCAGTACTTC
CASSLALWGTLYEQYF
>.|TRBV18|.|TRBJ2-7
TGTGCCAGCTCACGAGGCCGATCCTACGAGCAGTACTTC
CASSRGRSYEQYF
>.|TRBV28|.|TRBJ1-2
TGTGCCGCCCAAGAAAGTGCCTATGGCTACACCTTC
CAAQESAYGYTF
>few|TRBV7-2|.|TRBJ2-5
TGTGCCAGCAATCGGGGGCGCGGAGAGACCCAGTACTTC
CASNRGRGETQYF
>few|TRBV20-1|.|TRBJ2-1
TGCAGTGCTAGGTATGAGGGCAGATACAATGAGCAGTTCTTC
CSARYEGRYNEQFF
>few|TRBV7-2|.|TRBJ2-7
TGTGCCAGCAGCCCAATGGGGTCCTACGAGCAGTACTTC
CASSPMGSYEQYF
>.|TRBV3-1|.|TRBJ2-4
TGTGCCAGCAGCCTCCGGAAAAACATTCAGTACTTC
CASSLRKNIQYF
>.|TRBV25-1|.|TRBJ2-7
TGTGCCAGCAGTCGTCCAGGGCTGAGCTACGAGCAGTACTTC
CASSRPGLSYEQYF
>few|TRBV20-1|.|TRBJ2-3
TGCAGTGCTAGACCAGACACAGATACGCAGTATTTT
CSARPDTDTQYF
>.|TRBV12-3/TRBV12-4|.|TRBJ1-1
TGTGCCAGCAGTTTTCGGGTTGAAGCGGAAGCTTTCTTT
CASSFRVEAEAFF
>.|TRBV20-1|TRBD2|TRBJ2-7
TGCAGTGCTAGTGGGGGGGTTCAGGTCTACGAGCAGTACTTC
CSASGGVQVYEQYF
>few|TRBV5-5|TRBD1|TRBJ1-2
TGTGCCAGCAGCAGGCTTGTCGGACAGGGAAATGGCTACACCTTC
CASSRLVGQGNGYTF
>.|TRBV24-1|.|TRBJ2-3
TGTGCCACCAGTGATTTGAAGCGGGCCACAGATACGCAGTATTTT
CATSDLKRATDTQYF
>few|TRBV27|.|TRBJ1-4
TGTGCCAGCAGTTTTCGGGGGTTAGATGAAAAACTGTTTTTT
CASSFRGLDEKLFF
>.|TRBV5-1|.|TRBJ2-5
TGCGCCAGCAGCTTGGCCGCCACGGCAGAGACCCAGTACTTC
CASSLAATAETQYF
>few|TRBV5-1|.|TRBJ2-1
TGCGCCAGCAGCTTGCGGAGAACGGATGAGCAGTTCTTC
CASSLRRTDEQFF
>many|TRBV20-1|.|TRBJ2-7
TGCAGTGCCGATGGGCGGTTGCGGGCGGCGGACGAGCAGTACTTC
CSADGRLRAADEQYF
>.|TRBV6-5|.|TRBJ2-7
TGTGCCAGCAGTTTGAGGGCAACCTACGAGCAGTACTTC
CASSLRATYEQYF
>.|TRBV12-3/TRBV12-4|.|TRBJ1-5
TGTGCCAGCAGTTTAAGACAGCTTCAGCCCCAGCATTTT
CASSLRQLQPQHF
>few|TRBV10-3|TRBD2|TRBJ2-7
TGTGCCATCAGAGGGACTAGCGGGCACACCTACGAGCAGTACTTC
CAIRGTSGHTYEQYF
>.|TRBV15|TRBD1|TRBJ2-5
TGTGCCACCAGCCCAAGACAGGGGCTGGTAGAGACCCAGTACTTC
CATSPRQGLVETQYF